Sequencing of this T cell receptor beta chain was carried out in a study of blood T cell repertoires in COVID-19. V was clipped by 3 bases and J by 3 bases, with 11 bases between them. The CDR3 sequence is 14 residues long. Germline assignment: CDR1 SNHLY and CDR2 FYNNEI. The table came from immunoSEQ multiplex PCR; TCRdb's copy has only in-frame clones and leaves some out. This sample carries 200,000 to 300,000 clones, around 85% of them seen once, and the ten largest clones take approximately 10%. This receptor was taken from an elderly woman with acute or convalescent COVID-19. The rearrangement uses TRBV2 and TRBJ2-5, with D unresolved. The sequenced sample consisted of peripheral blood. Here the CDR3 DNA reads TGTGCCAGCAGTGATCCGGTCGCGGAAGAGACCCAGTACTTC. Protein product: CASSDPVAEETQYF.